The clone carrying this T cell receptor beta chain was seen repeatedly, ten times or more. Its antigen remains unknown. It was the library that attached unique molecular identifiers to individual cDNA molecules. Original methodology: Sequenced samples showed a median of around 100,000 TCRs each, with counts running from about 22,000 to 700,000. In TCRdb, the RACE reads were re-called with MiXCR into one record per CDR3 protein. TCRdb, not the authors, supplied the V and J calls. The table lists some 65,000 distinct CDR3 sequences, about 5.7% of them singletons. These data originate in a study of human T cells and chemical hapten exposure. For the study at large: From small differences in pooled library volume came most of the variation in per-sample TCR yields. Study-wide results and caveats: Sensitization with DPC brought no change to TCRs above 1 in 1000 in frequency.

Germline CDR1 is MNHEY and CDR2 is SVGEGT. The CDR3 loop spans 12 amino acids. V lost 5 bases, J lost 4 bases, and 2 bases stayed unmatched. Time point denoted: healthy volunteer bleed at 6 weeks. The template was total RNA from unfractionated whole blood. The TCR sequence derives from a female donor in good health. Some clones in this sample may be carry-over from other donors' samples. V gene TRBV6-2 or TRBV6-3 combines with J gene TRBJ2-7, with 7 bases matching TRBD1. Specimen: whole blood. This CDR3 is CASSPQGYEQYF. The DNA of the CDR3 is TGTGCCAGCAGTCCACAGGGGTACGAGCAGTACTTC.